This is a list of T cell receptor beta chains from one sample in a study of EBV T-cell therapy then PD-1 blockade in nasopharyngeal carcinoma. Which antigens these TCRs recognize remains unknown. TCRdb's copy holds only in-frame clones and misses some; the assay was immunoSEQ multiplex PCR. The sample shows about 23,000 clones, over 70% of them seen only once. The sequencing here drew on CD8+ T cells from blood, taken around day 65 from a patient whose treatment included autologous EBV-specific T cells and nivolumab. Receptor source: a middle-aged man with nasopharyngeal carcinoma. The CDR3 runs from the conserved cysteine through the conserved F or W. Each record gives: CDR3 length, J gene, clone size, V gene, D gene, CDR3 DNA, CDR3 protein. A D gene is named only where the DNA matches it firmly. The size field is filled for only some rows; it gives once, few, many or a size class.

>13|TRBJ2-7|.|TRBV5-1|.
TGCGCCAGCAGGGCGGGGAGTCCCTACGAGCAGTACTTC
CASRAGSPYEQYF
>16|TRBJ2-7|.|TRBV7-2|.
TGTGCCAGCAGCTTGCGTATCGGCGGGTCCACCTACGAGCAGTACTTC
CASSLRIGGSTYEQYF
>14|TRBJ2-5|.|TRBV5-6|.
TGTGCCAGCAGCTACCCTTACGGGTCTGAGACCCAGTACTTC
CASSYPYGSETQYF
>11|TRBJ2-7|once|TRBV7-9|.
TGTGCCAGCAGCAAAAGTCTAGAGCAGTACTTC
CASSKSLEQYF
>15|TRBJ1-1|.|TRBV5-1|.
TGCGCCAGCAGCTTGGCCGGACTGATCAACACTGAAGCTTTCTTT
CASSLAGLINTEAFF
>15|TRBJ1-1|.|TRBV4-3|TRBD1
TGCGCCAGCAGCCAAACGGACAGGGAGAACACTGAAGCTTTCTTT
CASSQTDRENTEAFF
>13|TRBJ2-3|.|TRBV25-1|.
TGTGCCAGCGGTCCTACCCACACAGATACGCAGTATTTT
CASGPTHTDTQYF
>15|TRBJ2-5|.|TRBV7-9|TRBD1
TGTGCCAGCAGCCCATGGACAGGGGGCGAAGAGACCCAGTACTTC
CASSPWTGGEETQYF
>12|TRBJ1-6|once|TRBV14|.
TGTGCCAGCAGCCTTGGCGGGAGGACCCTCCACTTT
CASSLGGRTLHF
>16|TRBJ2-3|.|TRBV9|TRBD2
TGTGCCAGCAGACCGACTAGCGGGGGGCCGACAGATACGCAGTATTTT
CASRPTSGGPTDTQYF
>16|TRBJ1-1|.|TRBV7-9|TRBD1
TGTGCCAGCAGCTTCCTACAGGGGAGCGGGAACACTGAAGCTTTCTTT
CASSFLQGSGNTEAFF
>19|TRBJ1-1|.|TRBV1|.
TGCACCAGCAGCCAAGATAAACGGGACAGGGGTGAGGTGAACACTGAAGCTTTCTTT
CTSSQDKRDRGEVNTEAFF
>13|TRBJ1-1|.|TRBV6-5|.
TGTGCCAGCAGGGACGGGGGGCTCACTGAAGCTTTCTTT
CASRDGGLTEAFF